This TCR beta chain was documented in a study of blood T cell repertoires in COVID-19. Study-wide background: PBMCs, B-cell-depleted T cells, or T cells were the source of the cDNA or gDNA that made up the material.

There are 16 residues in the CDR3. The germline V and J ends were trimmed by 0 bases and 5 bases, with 13 bases remaining between them. CDR1 is SGHAT and CDR2 is FQNNGV in the germline V gene. Under the authors' procedure: Estimation of nucleated cell counts was performed using reference gene primer amplification. Assay: immunoSEQ multiplex PCR; the TCRdb copy retains only in-frame clones and omits some. The D gene and trimming were derived from the DNA, and the V and J assignments and clone size from that table. Altogether about 30,000 clones are present, 80% to 90% being singletons, with the ten largest covering roughly 28%.

The chain employs TRBV11-2 and TRBJ2-2; a possible D gene is TRBD2 (5 bases). Sequencing was carried out using peripheral blood. The sequence was obtained from a human donor in a cohort sampled during active COVID-19. The CDR3 DNA sequence: TGTGCCAGCAGCTTAGATTTGGGAGTCGCTACCGGGGAGCTGTTTTTT. Amino acid sequence: CASSLDLGVATGELFF.